This T cell receptor beta chain was observed in a study of OX40 agonist ivuxolimab in advanced cancers. In the study overall: The dose of intravenous ivuxolimab that patients received every 2 weeks ranged from 0.01 to 10 mg/kg. Aged about 20 to 80 with a mean of about 60 years, they were about 80% male.

CDR3 size: 15 residues. Germline values: CDR1 MNHEY, CDR2 SVGAGI. Trimming left V 6 bases short and J 1 base short, with 13 bases between. About this clone itself: Its antigen is not known.

TCRdb's table, derived via immunoSEQ multiplex PCR, lists solely in-frame clones and lacks some. Among 65,000 to 90,000 clones listed, more than 75% were seen once. Study findings and constraints: At 0.1 to 3.0 mg/kg, CD4+ and CD8+ blood T cells expanded clonally by week 6.

The clonotype comes from an adult with an advanced solid tumor such as melanoma, head and neck, liver or kidney cancer. This chain joins TRBV6-5 and TRBJ1-3, with D unclear. Here the sequenced sample was CD4+ or CD8+ T cells sorted from blood, taken in a trial of the OX40 agonist ivuxolimab. The DNA of the CDR3 is TGTGCCAGCAGAGGGCAAGGACGGTCTGGAAACACCATATATTTT. Its translation is CASRGQGRSGNTIYF.